This TCR beta chain was found in a study of post-analysis software for immune sequencing data. General study findings and limits: TRBV segments more frequent in patients than in controls numbered roughly 5 and included TRBV5-6, TRBV5-1 and TRBV20-1.

Researchers reported that TCR beta cDNA libraries carried unique molecular identifiers. TCRdb re-called the PCR reads through MiXCR, storing one row per CDR3 protein. Counted here are over 700,000 distinct CDR3 sequences, roughly 27% occurring once; the ten biggest clones make up 0.55% to 0.65%. As for this clonotype: What it binds is not known. At one boundary the junction diverges from the germline segment, which might be a read error.

There are 14 residues in the CDR3. The germline CDR1 and CDR2 sequences are DFQATT and SNEGSKA (reference sequence). The genes are TRBV20-1 and TRBJ1-4; D call uncertain. The sequence was collected from a girl under 18 with multiple sclerosis. Sequencing used blood. CDR3 coding DNA: TGCAGTGCCACCCCGTCGCACCCGGGAGAAAAGCTGTTTTTT. Translating it yields CSATPSHPGEKLFF.